This TCR beta chain emerged from a study of early stage breast cancer tumors (dated by TCRdb to the late 2010s). In terms of the full investigation: Of the approximately 16 invasive breast tumors, around twelve were found to be estrogen receptor-positive, progesterone receptor-positive and HER2-negative. About 70% of the 12 ER+/PR+/HER2- tumors were invasive ductal carcinomas, while the other four were invasive lobular carcinomas. On average, each sample had approximately 9.2-fold read coverage. Across all samples, over 2,000,000 templates representing about 1,100,000 unique clonotypes were detected. What the study reported, not specific to this receptor: Enriched TCRB sequences shared across patients were found to be mostly commonly generated sequences that were unlikely to play an important role in the tumor microenvironment. Bulk genomic DNA sequencing of unsorted cells missed chain pairing and functional markers such as CD4, CD8 and FOXP3. Greater similarity was observed between blood and normal breast repertoires than between blood and tumor repertoires, and tumor was distinguished from normal in about 90% of the 16 patients when each tissue was compared with blood. Because the cohort was small, analysis by tumor subtype was not possible. Compared with adjacent normal breast tissue, tumors had about 2.5-fold higher T cell density and higher clonality.

Every sample was amplified as two independent genomic DNA replicates, using roughly 0.5 ug for blood and about 1.6 ug for tumor or normal breast. TCRB sequencing of genomic DNA was carried out with the ImmunoSeq Intro kit according to the manufacturer's instructions. Multiplex PCR was run for 30 to 35 cycles using proprietary primers and spike-in control sequences for absolute quantification. Single-end 150-bp reads were used to sequence an 87-bp fragment spanning the CDR3 plus the flanking V and J genes. Each lane of an Illumina MiSeq using version 3.0 chemistry carried seven multiplexed samples, with two replicates per sample. Processing in the source paper ran as follows. Raw data were processed with the vendor's proprietary pipeline, and both replicates were merged into a single result per sample. To define clonotypes, the study grouped productive rearrangements that shared the V-gene family, CDR3 amino acid sequence and J-gene segment. Clonality was calculated as 1 minus the normalized Shannon entropy (Pielou evenness) of TCRB abundances. To estimate T cell density, the total number of templates was divided by the number of input cells, which was inferred from the amount of DNA input. Total repertoire diversity and clonality were estimated with Recon using default parameters. A clonotype counted as tumor-enriched if its abundance in tumor exceeded 0.1% and was at least 32-fold higher than its abundance in normal breast. The table comes from immuneACCESS by way of TCRdb, which keeps in-frame sequences with V and J called. Part of the clones is missing from these tables; in studies checked, under half for an unresolved V gene and the rest for unknown reasons. V, J and clone size were drawn from that table, and D and trimming were deduced from the DNA. Here the sample has roughly 57,000 clones; under 95% occur a single time. The biggest ten clones account for around 5% of the sample.

The study profiled bulk TCR beta-chain repertoires in matched peripheral blood, tumor and adjacent normal breast tissue taken from about 16 patients with early-stage breast cancer. Before surgery, roughly 4.5-10 mL of whole blood was collected in EDTA tubes and processed within 2 hours. Ficoll-Paque centrifugation in SepMate-50 tubes was used to isolate peripheral blood mononuclear cells. PBMCs were cryopreserved in about 90% FBS with roughly 10% DMSO in aliquots of roughly 1.9 to 4.5 million cells and stored in liquid nitrogen. The Qiagen AllPrep DNA/RNA Mini kit was used to extract genomic DNA. In regard to this clone: Its antigen remains undetermined. No much larger clone is present one base from it, and per-base qualities are unavailable.

Trimming at the junction amounts to 3 bases on V and 9 bases on J, and the germline ends lie 10 bases apart. Including cysteine and phenylalanine, the CDR3 has 12 amino acids. Only the CDR3 region is kept as DNA, spanning 36 bases read in frame from base 1. The CDR1 and CDR2 encoded by the germline V gene are SGDLS and YYNGEE. This receptor was identified in a person aged 65 to 85 with breast cancer. The specimen was blood. The chain was built from TRBV9 and TRBJ2-1; the D gene cannot be named for sure. The sequence in DNA is TGTGCCAGCAGCGCCAGTACCATTGAGCAGTTCTTC. This is translated as CASSASTIEQFF.